Sequencing of this T cell receptor beta chain was carried out in a study of blood T cell repertoires in COVID-19. Across the whole study: Samples of COVID-19 (acute and convalescent) were obtained from the United States, Italy and Spain. The cDNA or gDNA used as material had been derived from T cells, B-cell-depleted T cells, or PBMCs.

V dropped 6 bases and J dropped 4 bases, with 10 bases sitting between them. The CDR3 totals 13 residues. Germline CDR1 MNHEY, CDR2 SMNVEV (reference sequence). In the authors' workflow: Reference gene primer amplification gave nucleated cell count estimates. The repertoire was sequenced with immunoSEQ multiplex PCR; TCRdb's copy has only in-frame clones and lacks some. The V and J calls and clone size were taken over from that table, and D and trimming were inferred from the DNA. The sample consists of about 190,000 clones, 70% to 85% of them appearing once. Those enrolled in Seattle joined during active infection and were followed longitudinally afterward.

The sequenced sample consisted of peripheral blood. The clonotype originates from a man older than 75 with COVID-19, enrolled during active disease. The chain couples TRBV27 to TRBJ1-5; D not resolved. Written as DNA, the CDR3 is TGTGCCAGCAGGAGGCGGGAGAATCAGCCCCAGCATTTT. This translates into CASRRRENQPQHF.